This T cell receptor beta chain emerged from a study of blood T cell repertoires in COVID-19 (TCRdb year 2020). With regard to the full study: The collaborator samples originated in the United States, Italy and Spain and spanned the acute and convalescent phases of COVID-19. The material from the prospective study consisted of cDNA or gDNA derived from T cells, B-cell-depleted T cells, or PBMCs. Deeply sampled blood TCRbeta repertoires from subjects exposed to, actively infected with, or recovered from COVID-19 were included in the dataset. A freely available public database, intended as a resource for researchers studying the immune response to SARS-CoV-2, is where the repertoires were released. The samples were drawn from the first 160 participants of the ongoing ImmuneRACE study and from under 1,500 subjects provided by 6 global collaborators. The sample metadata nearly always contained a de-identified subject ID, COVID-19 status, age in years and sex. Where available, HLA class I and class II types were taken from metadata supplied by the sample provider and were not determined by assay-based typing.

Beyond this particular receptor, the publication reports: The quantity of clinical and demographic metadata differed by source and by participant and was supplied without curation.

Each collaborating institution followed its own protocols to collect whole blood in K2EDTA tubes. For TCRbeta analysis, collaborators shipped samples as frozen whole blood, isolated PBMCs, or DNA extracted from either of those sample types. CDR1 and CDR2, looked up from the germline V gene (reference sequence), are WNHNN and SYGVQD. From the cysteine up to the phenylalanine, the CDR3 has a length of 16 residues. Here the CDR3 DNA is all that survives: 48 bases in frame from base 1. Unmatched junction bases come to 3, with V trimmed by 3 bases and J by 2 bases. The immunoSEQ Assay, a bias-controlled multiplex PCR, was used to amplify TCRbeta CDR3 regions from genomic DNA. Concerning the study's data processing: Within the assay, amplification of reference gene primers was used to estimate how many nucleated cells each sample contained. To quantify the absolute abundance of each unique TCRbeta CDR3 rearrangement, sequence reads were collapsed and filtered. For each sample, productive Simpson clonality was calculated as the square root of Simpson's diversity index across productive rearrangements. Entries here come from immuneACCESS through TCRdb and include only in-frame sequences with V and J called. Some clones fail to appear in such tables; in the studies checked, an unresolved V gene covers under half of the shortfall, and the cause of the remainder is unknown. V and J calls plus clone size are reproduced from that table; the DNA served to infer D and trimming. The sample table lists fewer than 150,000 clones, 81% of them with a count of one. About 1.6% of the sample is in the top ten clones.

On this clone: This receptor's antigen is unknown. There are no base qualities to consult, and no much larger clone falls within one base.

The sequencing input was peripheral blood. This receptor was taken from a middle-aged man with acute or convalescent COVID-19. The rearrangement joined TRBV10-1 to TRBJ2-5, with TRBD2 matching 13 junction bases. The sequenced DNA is TGCGCCAGCAGTGATGGACTAGCGGGGGCTCAAGAGACCCAGTACTTC. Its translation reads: CASSDGLAGAQETQYF.